This passage covers 22 T cell receptor beta chains from one sample sequenced in a study of blood T cell repertoires in COVID-19. Method: immunoSEQ multiplex PCR; TCRdb's copy keeps in-frame clones and lacks some. The sample yields 170,000 or so clones, about 90% seen once. Sequencing used PBMCs or T cells enriched from blood (not recorded which). These receptors came from a woman aged 50 to 60 who had recovered from COVID-19.

The chain couples TRBV10-2 to TRBJ2-7; a possible D gene is TRBD1 (6 bases). The CDR3 is made up of 12 amino acids. Trimming removed 2 bases at V and 6 bases at J, with 8 bases between. From germline, CDR1 is WSHSY and CDR2 SAAADI. Here the CDR3 reads CASSERGSEQYF. CDR3 in DNA: TGCGCCAGCAGTGAGAGGGGGTCCGAGCAGTACTTC.

The rearrangement uses TRBV28 and TRBJ1-1; D gene unclear. This CDR3 is 17 amino acids long. The V end was cut by 4 bases, the J end by 0 bases, with 18 bases between. The V gene's germline CDR1 is MDHEN and CDR2 SYDVKM. The chain's CDR3 is CASSSREHQFMNTEAFF. DNA for the CDR3: TGTGCCAGCAGTTCCCGGGAGCACCAATTCATGAACACTGAAGCTTTCTTT. The entire variable domain, with the rest obtained from reference TRBV28 and TRBJ1-1, is as follows: DVKVTQSSRYLVKRTGEKVFLECVQDMDHENMFWYRQDPGLGLRLIYFSYDVKMKEKGDIPEGYSVSREKKERFSLILESASTNQTSMYLCASSSREHQFMNTEAFFGQGTRLTVV.

Comment on this clone: Other DNA sequences in this specimen translate into the identical CDR3. The chain uses TRBV2 and TRBJ1-3, with no clear D. The CDR3 loop spans 12 amino acids. Trimming removed 7 bases from V and 3 bases from J, with 7 bases in between. Germline assignment: CDR1 SNHLY and CDR2 FYNNEI. CDR3 protein: CASTPGGNTIYF. CDR3 DNA sequence: TGTGCCAGCACCCCAGGTGGAAACACCATATATTTT.

This chain joins TRBV7-9 and TRBJ2-1; a weak D match, TRBD2 (5 bases). Deletions cut 4 bases from V and 2 bases from J, with 12 bases between. CDR1 is SEHNR and CDR2 is FQNEAQ in the germline V gene (reference sequence). There are 15 residues in the CDR3. In DNA form, the CDR3 reads TGTGCCAGCAGCTACCTACTAGGTACCTACAATGAGCAGTTCTTC. Its protein product is CASSYLLGTYNEQFF.

The rearrangement joins TRBV2 to TRBJ2-5; 7 bases fit TRBD1. In germline, CDR1 is SNHLY, CDR2 FYNNEI. The CDR3 has 17 amino acids. The V segment lost 3 bases and the J segment 1 base; nucleotides outside the gene matches: 11. In DNA form, the CDR3 reads TGTGCCAGCAGTGACGCATATAGGACAGGACTCCAAGAGACCCAGTACTTC. It specifies CASSDAYRTGLQETQYF.

The rearrangement uses TRBV12-3 or TRBV12-4 and TRBJ2-5; D gene uncertain. The CDR3 spans 13 residues. V was trimmed by 7 bases and J by 3 bases, leaving 12 bases between them. The CDR3 region has the DNA TGTGCCAGCATCAAGCTGCCCGAAGAGACCCAGTACTTC. It codes for CASIKLPEETQYF.

This clone was observed once. The chain recombines TRBV11-3 with TRBJ2-2; possibly TRBD2 for D (5 bases). The germline V and J ends were trimmed by 1 base and 4 bases, with 7 bases remaining between them. The CDR3 runs to 14 residues. Germline lookup yields CDR1 SGHNT and CDR2 YENEEA. Here the CDR3 reads CASSLGELTGELFF. The CDR3 DNA is TGTGCCAGCAGCTTAGGGGAGCTCACCGGGGAGCTGTTTTTT.

The rearrangement joins TRBV5-1 to TRBJ2-7; D is possibly TRBD2 (5 bases). From germline, CDR1 is SGHRS and CDR2 YFSETQ. The germline V and J ends were trimmed by 1 base and 0 bases, with 8 bases remaining between them. This CDR3 region has 14 residues. CDR3 amino acids: CASSLQGSSYEQYF. CDR3 nucleotides: TGCGCCAGCAGCTTGCAAGGGAGCTCCTACGAGCAGTACTTC. The whole variable domain, remainder taken from reference TRBV5-1 and TRBJ2-7, is KAGVTQTPRYLIKTRGQQVTLSCSPISGHRSVSWYQQTPGQGLQFLFEYFSETQRNKGNFPGRFSGRQFSNSRSEMNVSTLELGDSALYLCASSLQGSSYEQYFGPGTRLTVT.

J is TRBJ2-3 and V is TRBV7-6; D ambiguous. The CDR3 spans 12 residues. In germline, CDR1 is SGHVS, CDR2 FNYEAQ. V was shortened by 5 bases and J by 6 bases, with 9 bases between the two germline ends. CDR3 DNA sequence: TGTGCCAGCAGCCCGGTCGAGGATACGCAGTATTTT. Translated: CASSPVEDTQYF. Supplemented by reference TRBV7-6 and TRBJ2-3, the full variable domain reads GAGVSQSPRYKVTKRGQDVALRCDPISGHVSLYWYRQALGQGPEFLTYFNYEAQQDKSGLPNDRFSAERPEGSISTLTIQRTEQRDSAMYRCASSPVEDTQYFGPGTRLTVL.

The chain is built from TRBV3-1 (or the pseudogene TRBV3-2) and TRBJ2-1; D is perhaps TRBD1 (6 bases). The CDR3 spans 15 residues. Germline CDR1 LGHDT, CDR2 YNNKEL (reference sequence). V was cut by 3 bases and J by 2 bases, with 11 bases left in between. DNA of the CDR3: TGTGCCAGCAGCCAGTCAGGGGACGCCTACAATGAGCAGTTCTTC. Its translation: CASSQSGDAYNEQFF.

The chain links TRBV24-1 to TRBJ2-1; D perhaps matches TRBD1 (6 bases). Trimming stripped 3 bases from V and 0 bases from J, with 17 bases between. The CDR3 sequence is 18 residues long. Germline V gene data show CDR1 as KGHDR and CDR2 as SFDVKD. The DNA of the CDR3 is TGTGCCACCAGTGATCAAAGGGCAGGGGCCTTCTCCTACAATGAGCAGTTCTTC. It translates to CATSDQRAGAFSYNEQFF.

The chain combines TRBV7-2 with TRBJ2-5; D may be TRBD1 (6 bases). This CDR3 is 13 amino acids long. The germline CDR1 and CDR2 sequences are SGHTA and FQGNSA. Trimming removed 4 bases from V and 5 bases from J, with 11 bases in between. The CDR3 region has the DNA TGTGCCAGCAGCTCACAGGGTAGGGAGACCCAGTACTTC. It encodes CASSSQGRETQYF.

The chain joins TRBV28 to TRBJ2-7; maybe TRBD1 (5 bases). Trimming cost V 3 bases and J 6 bases, with 18 bases left between them. The CDR3 totals 15 residues. Germline V lookup: CDR1 MDHEN, CDR2 SYDVKM. The CDR3 loop is CASSFSPDTLLEQYF. For the CDR3, the DNA is TGTGCCAGCAGTTTTTCCCCGGACACTCTTCTCGAGCAGTACTTC. Full variable domain (remainder filled in from reference TRBV28 and TRBJ2-7): DVKVTQSSRYLVKRTGEKVFLECVQDMDHENMFWYRQDPGLGLRLIYFSYDVKMKEKGDIPEGYSVSREKKERFSLILESASTNQTSMYLCASSFSPDTLLEQYFGPGTRLTVT.

This clone is a singleton in its sample. The chain has TRBV18 and TRBJ1-1, with D uncertain. Trimming took off 6 bases at V and 1 base at J, with 9 bases between the two ends. This CDR3 has 13 amino acids. Germline V gene sequence: CDR1 KGHSH, CDR2 LQKENI. CDR3 DNA: TGTGCCAGCTCGGGTTCAGGGAACACTGAAGCTTTCTTT. This sequence encodes CASSGSGNTEAFF.

This clone appeared a single time. The CDR3 DNA sequence: TGTGCCAGCAGCCAAGATCTCCTAGCGGGGGGCACAGATACGCAGTATTTT. As protein: CASSQDLLAGGTDTQYF. This chain joins TRBV4-2 and TRBJ2-3, with 10 bases that match TRBD2. The V gene's germline CDR1 is LGHNA and CDR2 YNFKEQ. This CDR3 is built from 17 residues. J was trimmed by 1 base and V by 0 bases; bases with no gene match: 4.

The chain uses TRBV29-1 and TRBJ2-7, with 9 positions matching TRBD1. The trim removed 3 bases at V and 6 bases at J, leaving 9 bases unmatched. CDR3 size: 14 residues. CDR1 SQVTM and CDR2 ANQGSEA come from the germline V gene. The CDR3 protein is CSVDPTGGRREQYF. DNA for the CDR3: TGCAGCGTTGACCCGACAGGGGGGCGTCGCGAGCAGTACTTC.

V is TRBV3-1 (or the pseudogene TRBV3-2) and J is TRBJ1-2, with a possible D match to TRBD1 (6 bases). The V and J ends lost 4 bases and 4 bases respectively, with 19 bases between them. The length of the CDR3 is 16 residues. The germline CDR1 and CDR2 sequences are LGHDT and YNNKEL (reference sequence). CDR3 nucleotide sequence: TGTGCCAGCAGCCCCCCCCTAAGGGACAAGGGCTATGGCTACACCTTC. Amino acid sequence: CASSPPLRDKGYGYTF.

This chain uses TRBV28 with TRBJ1-6; no definite D call. Germline V CDR1 and CDR2: MDHEN, SYDVKM. V was trimmed by 2 bases and J by 14 bases, leaving 10 bases between them. The CDR3 runs to 12 residues. Written as DNA, the CDR3 is TGTGCCAGCAGTTTACCGCCGGGGACCCTCCACTTT. Translating it yields CASSLPPGTLHF.

The chain combines TRBV11-3 with TRBJ2-1; 9 positions agree with TRBD2. V shed 0 bases and J 8 bases; nucleotides not matched to a gene: 8. Germline CDR1 and CDR2: SGHNT and YENEEA. The CDR3 spans 16 residues. CDR3 amino acids: CASSLDGREGHDEQFF. As DNA, the CDR3 is TGTGCCAGCAGCTTAGATGGGCGGGAGGGCCACGATGAGCAGTTCTTC.

The rearrangement uses TRBV6-2 or TRBV6-3 and TRBJ1-5, with D tentatively TRBD1 (6 bases). The germline gives CDR1 MNHEY, CDR2 SVGEGT. The CDR3 has 20 residues. The germline V and J ends were trimmed by 2 bases and 2 bases, with 25 bases remaining between them. The CDR3, as DNA: TGTGCCAGCAGTTACGGGTCCTACAGGGTACGACTCGATGGCAATCAGCCCCAGCATTTT. This codes for CASSYGSYRVRLDGNQPQHF.

This chain links TRBV5-4 with TRBJ1-2; 8 nucleotides align to TRBD1. V trimming: 5 bases; J trimming: 8 bases; junction bases outside the gene matches: 11. This CDR3 is built from 14 residues. Looked up from germline, CDR1 is SGHNT and CDR2 is YYREEE (reference sequence). CDR3 coding DNA: TGTGCCAGCAGTTGGCCTCAGGGGGCTGGGGGCTACACCTTC. This sequence encodes CASSWPQGAGGYTF.

The CDR3 DNA reads as TGTGCCAGCAGGTTGACAGGGTTCGCCGGGGAGCTGTTTTTT. Protein sequence: CASRLTGFAGELFF. The rearrangement uses TRBV11-2 and TRBJ2-2, with 7 bases aligning to TRBD1. Per the germline V gene, CDR1 is SGHAT and CDR2 is FQNNGV. Trimming cost V 6 bases and J 6 bases; bases outside gene matches: 7. The CDR3 contains 14 residues.